Following are 21 T cell receptor beta chains from one sample sequenced in a study of T cells in Graves' hyperthyroidism and ophthalmopathy (dated by TCRdb to about 2019). Library prep was done by multiplex PCR. Sequenced using an Illumina HiSeq 2000. TCR beta CDR3 regions were amplified from RNA transcripts. For the first round of RT-PCR on the TCR CDR3, the HTBI primer set was used together with the Qiagen OneStep RT-PCR kit. The raw public reads went through TCRdb reprocessing: fastp at Q25, MiXCR clone calling, in-frame beta chains kept. Rows are unified per CDR3 protein, each entry keeping the most common DNA and genes. For this sample the table gives under 400,000 distinct CDR3 sequences, of which 15% to 20% were detected only once. Of the sample, around 15% is held by the ten largest clones. Sequencing was carried out using blood. These receptors were obtained from a woman aged 40-49 years with Graves' ophthalmopathy.

Ten or more counts support this clonotype. This chain links TRBV12-3 or TRBV12-4 with TRBJ2-2; 10 bases are shared with TRBD2. V lost 1 base, J lost 0 bases, and 5 bases stayed unmatched. There are 18 residues in the CDR3. This CDR3 is CASSLGWTSGANTGELFF. The CDR3 DNA sequence: TGTGCCAGCAGTTTAGGTTGGACTAGCGGAGCGAACACCGGGGAGCTGTTTTTT.

The table lists this clonotype with many counts. This rearrangement joins TRBV19 to TRBJ1-4; D call uncertain. Looked up from germline, CDR1 is LNHDA and CDR2 is SQIVND (reference sequence). The CDR3 consists of 13 residues. Trimming stripped 10 bases from V and 3 bases from J, with 12 bases between. CDR3 nucleotides: TGTGCCACATCCGGGCTGGCTAATGAAAAACTGTTTTTT. It is translated as CATSGLANEKLFF.

At least ten counts were recorded for this clonotype. The chain has TRBV7-2 and TRBJ2-7; TRBD1 aligns across 9 bases. The CDR3 covers 14 residues. The germline CDR1 and CDR2 sequences are SGHTA and FQGNSA. With 7 bases clipped from V and 4 bases from J, the junction kept 8 bases outside the gene matches. For the CDR3, the DNA is TGTGCCAGCAAAAAGCCGGGACAGGGTTACGAGCAGTACTTC. Translating it yields CASKKPGQGYEQYF.

The sample holds many counts of this clonotype. The V call is TRBV6-1, the J call TRBJ1-1; no clear D. The CDR3 loop spans 13 amino acids. Germline CDR1 reads MNHNS; CDR2 reads SASEGT. V was cut by 2 bases and J by 1 base, with 5 bases left in between. CDR3 residues: CASSENRNTEAFF. The CDR3 bases are TGTGCCAGCAGTGAAAACAGGAACACTGAAGCTTTCTTT.

The V and J genes are TRBV12-3 or TRBV12-4 and TRBJ2-2, with 9 positions matching TRBD2. V lost 4 bases and J lost 3; bases outside the gene matches: 3. This CDR3 is 15 amino acids long. CDR3 sequence: CASSSRLADTGELFF. The CDR3 DNA follows: TGTGCCAGCAGTTCCCGACTAGCGGACACCGGGGAGCTGTTTTTT.

V usage is TRBV27 and J usage is TRBJ2-5, with D perhaps matching TRBD2 (7 bases). The CDR3 extends over 16 amino acids. With 5 bases removed from V and 5 bases from J, the gap between germline ends came to 21 bases. Germline CDR1 MNHEY, CDR2 SMNVEV (reference sequence). In DNA, the CDR3 is TGTGCCAGCAGTCCAGAATGGGGAGGGGGGACGGAGACCCAGTACTTC. It is translated as CASSPEWGGGTETQYF.

This clonotype was seen ten or more times. Here the CDR3 reads CASSYFPSGTYEQYF. CDR3 nucleotides: TGTGCCAGCAGTTACTTTCCTAGCGGGACCTACGAGCAGTACTTC. The V gene is TRBV6-5, the J gene TRBJ2-7; 9 positions match TRBD2. V lost 1 base to trimming and J lost 2 bases; unmatched junction nucleotides: 3. The germline CDR1 and CDR2 sequences are MNHEY and SVGAGI. CDR3 length: 15 amino acids.

This clonotype was counted at least ten times. This chain connects TRBV27 to TRBJ2-2; TRBD1 or TRBD2 may be the D gene (5 bases each). This CDR3 has 14 residues. The V gene lost 5 bases and the J gene lost 4 bases, with 11 bases spanning the gap. Germline assignment: CDR1 MNHEY and CDR2 SMNVEV (reference sequence). CDR3 loop: CASSRGTTTGELFF. The CDR3 region has the DNA TGTGCCAGCAGTAGAGGGACGACCACCGGGGAGCTGTTTTTT.

This clonotype was observed many times. Just one base apart from a much larger clone, this may be a read error. The chain recombines TRBV28 with TRBJ2-5; 9 bases line up with TRBD1. V lost 8 bases and J lost 2; bases outside the gene matches: 21. The CDR3 is 19 amino acids. Germline V lookup: CDR1 MDHEN, CDR2 SYDVKM. As DNA, the CDR3 is TGTGCCAGCGGTCAACTCACCCTAGCGGACAGGGGTCGGCAAGAGACCCAGTACTTC. Translated: CASGQLTLADRGRQETQYF.

J is TRBJ2-7 and V is TRBV11-2; D gene ambiguous. The CDR3 runs 12 residues. The V and J ends lost 2 bases and 10 bases respectively, with 12 bases between them. CDR1 SGHAT and CDR2 FQNNGV come from the germline V gene. This CDR3 is CASSLSGSGQYF. As DNA, the CDR3 is TGTGCCAGCAGCTTATCGGGCTCGGGCCAGTACTTC.

This clonotype was counted ten times or more. The chain couples TRBV28 to TRBJ2-7, with D uncertain. CDR3 size: 12 residues. In germline, CDR1 is MDHEN, CDR2 SYDVKM. With 5 bases removed from V and 6 bases from J, the gap between germline ends came to 11 bases. The CDR3 region has the DNA TGTGCCAGCAGTGCCTCTTATCGCGAGCAGTACTTC. It is translated as CASSASYREQYF.

This clonotype has at least ten counts. V is TRBV11-2 and J is TRBJ1-2; D remains unclear. V gave up 4 bases and J gave up 0 bases, with 12 bases separating them. Germline CDR1 reads SGHAT; CDR2 reads FQNNGV. The CDR3 sequence is 15 residues long. The CDR3 region is CASSSSLQPNYGYTF. CDR3 DNA: TGTGCCAGCAGCTCCAGCCTACAGCCTAACTATGGCTACACCTTC.

At least ten counts were recorded for this clonotype. The chain couples TRBV19 to TRBJ2-7; 9 positions match TRBD1. This CDR3 is 13 amino acids long. Germline CDR1 LNHDA, CDR2 SQIVND (reference sequence). Losses at the gene ends were 4 bases for V and 6 bases for J; bases not matched to a gene: 4. The CDR3 DNA sequence: TGTGCCAGTAGTACACTGGACAGGGGCGAGCAGTACTTC. Translating it yields CASSTLDRGEQYF.

This clonotype was seen many times. The rearrangement links TRBV19 to TRBJ2-5; 11 bases match TRBD2. Trimming cost V 6 bases and J 0 bases; bases outside gene matches: 9. Germline CDR1 and CDR2: LNHDA and SQIVND (reference sequence). There are 17 residues in the CDR3. The CDR3, as DNA: TGTGCCAGTAGACCCGGGACTAGCGGAAATCACCAAGAGACCCAGTACTTC. This codes for CASRPGTSGNHQETQYF.

This clonotype was detected many times. The chain employs TRBV7-9 and TRBJ1-2; 7 nucleotides match TRBD1. Trimming cost V 5 bases and J 8 bases; bases outside gene matches: 11. The germline gives CDR1 SEHNR, CDR2 FQNEAQ (reference sequence). The CDR3 is made up of 14 amino acids. The CDR3 coding sequence is TGTGCCAGCAGCGAGGGGGCGACCTCCGCCGGCTACACCTTC. Protein: CASSEGATSAGYTF.

This clonotype showed up many times. This chain connects TRBV12-3 or TRBV12-4 to TRBJ2-5; TRBD2 matches 8 bases. The CDR3 sequence is 17 residues long. V shed 2 bases, J shed 2 bases, and the junction held 10 bases outside the gene matches. The CDR3 bases are TGTGCCAGCAGTTTACCCGAGGGGCAGCGGGAGCAAGAGACCCAGTACTTC. Amino acid sequence: CASSLPEGQREQETQYF.

This clonotype was seen repeatedly, ten times or more. The chain joins TRBV7-9 to TRBJ2-2; D may be TRBD1 or TRBD2 (6 bases each). CDR1 is SEHNR, CDR2 FQNEAQ, per germline (reference sequence). This CDR3 contains 16 residues. V lost 2 bases and J 0 bases, leaving 10 bases between the germline ends. The CDR3 reads CASSLSGAANTGELFF. The CDR3 bases are TGTGCCAGCAGCTTATCGGGGGCAGCGAACACCGGGGAGCTGTTTTTT.

This clonotype was counted ten times or more. Since a much larger clone is just one base distant, this may be a read error. This chain joins TRBV12-3 or TRBV12-4 and TRBJ1-3; D call uncertain. Trimming shortened V by 7 bases and J by 2 bases, and 18 bases separated the two germline ends. The CDR3 has 16 amino acids. For the CDR3, the DNA is TGTGCCAGCACCCGACTTGTCGCTACCCCTGGAAACACCATATATTTT. It encodes CASTRLVATPGNTIYF.

This clonotype was seen just once. The CDR3 region is CASSLPTSGTQYF. The CDR3 bases are TGCGCCAGCAGCCTTCCGACTAGCGGGACCCAGTACTTC. The chain is built from TRBV4-1 and TRBJ2-5, with 9 nucleotides matching TRBD2. This CDR3 comprises 13 residues. Germline V lookup: CDR1 MGHRA, CDR2 YSYEKL. The V gene end was trimmed by 4 bases and the J gene end by 7 bases; junction bases not matched to a gene: 4.

This clonotype was recorded at least ten times. The gene calls are TRBV28 and TRBJ2-7; no definite D call. Germline values: CDR1 MDHEN, CDR2 SYDVKM. Trimming removed 6 bases at V and 5 bases at J, with 20 bases between. The CDR3 totals 15 residues. The CDR3 here is CASRGPIVGSDEQYF. The CDR3 nucleotides read TGTGCCAGCAGAGGACCCATAGTCGGTTCGGACGAGCAGTACTTC. The full variable domain, its missing parts supplied by reference TRBV28 and TRBJ2-7, is DVKVTQSSRYLVKRTGEKVFLECVQDMDHENMFWYRQDPGLGLRLIYFSYDVKMKEKGDIPEGYSVSREKKERFSLILESASTNQTSMYLCASRGPIVGSDEQYFGPGTRLTVT.

Comment on this clonotype: This clone may be a read error of a much larger clone one base away. The chain has TRBV6-2 or TRBV6-3 and TRBJ1-5; D uncertain. Trimming left V 3 bases short and J 4 bases short, with 19 bases between. Germline V gene lookup returns CDR1 MNHEY and CDR2 SVGEGT. CDR3 length: 17 amino acids. The CDR3: CASSYNPTLSPNQPQHF. Written as DNA, the CDR3 is TGTGCCAGCAGTTATAATCCTACGCTCTCTCCAAATCAGCCCCAGCATTTT.